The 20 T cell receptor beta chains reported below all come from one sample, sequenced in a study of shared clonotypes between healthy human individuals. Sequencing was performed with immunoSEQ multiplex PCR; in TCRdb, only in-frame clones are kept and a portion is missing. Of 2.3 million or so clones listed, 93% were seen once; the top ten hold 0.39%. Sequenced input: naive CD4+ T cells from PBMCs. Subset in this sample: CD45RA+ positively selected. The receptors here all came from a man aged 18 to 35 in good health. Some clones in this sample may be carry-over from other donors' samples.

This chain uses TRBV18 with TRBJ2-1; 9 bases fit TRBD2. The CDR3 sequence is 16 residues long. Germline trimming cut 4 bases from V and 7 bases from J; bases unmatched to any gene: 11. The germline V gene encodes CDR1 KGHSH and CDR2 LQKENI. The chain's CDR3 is CASSLLLAGGGNEQFF. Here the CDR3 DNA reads TGTGCCAGCTCACTGTTACTAGCGGGTGGCGGAAATGAGCAGTTCTTC.

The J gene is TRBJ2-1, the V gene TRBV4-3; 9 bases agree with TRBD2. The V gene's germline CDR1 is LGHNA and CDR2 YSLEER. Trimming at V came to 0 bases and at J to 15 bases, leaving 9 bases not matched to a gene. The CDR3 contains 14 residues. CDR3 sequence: CASSQELGGRAVFF. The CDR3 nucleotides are TGCGCCAGCAGCCAAGAATTGGGCGGGAGGGCCGTGTTCTTC.

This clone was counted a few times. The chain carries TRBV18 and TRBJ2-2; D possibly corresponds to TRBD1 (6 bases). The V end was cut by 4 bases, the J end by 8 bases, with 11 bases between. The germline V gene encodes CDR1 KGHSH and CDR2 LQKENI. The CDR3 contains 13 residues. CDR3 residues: CASSHRESGELFF. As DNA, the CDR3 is TGTGCCAGCTCACACAGGGAATCTGGGGAGCTGTTTTTT.

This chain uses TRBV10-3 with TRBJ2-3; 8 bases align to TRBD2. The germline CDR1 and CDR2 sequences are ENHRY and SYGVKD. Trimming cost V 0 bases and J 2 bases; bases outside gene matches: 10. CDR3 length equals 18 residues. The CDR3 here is CAISESNLAGGTTDTQYF. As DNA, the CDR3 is TGTGCCATCAGTGAGTCGAATCTGGCGGGAGGTACCACAGATACGCAGTATTTT.

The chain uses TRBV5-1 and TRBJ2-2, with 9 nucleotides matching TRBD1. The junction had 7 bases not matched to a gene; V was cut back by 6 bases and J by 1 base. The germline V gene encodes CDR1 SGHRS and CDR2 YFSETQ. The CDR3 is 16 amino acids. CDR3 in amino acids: CASISPGQGNTGELFF. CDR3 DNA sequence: TGCGCCAGCATCTCTCCGGGACAGGGGAACACCGGGGAGCTGTTTTTT.

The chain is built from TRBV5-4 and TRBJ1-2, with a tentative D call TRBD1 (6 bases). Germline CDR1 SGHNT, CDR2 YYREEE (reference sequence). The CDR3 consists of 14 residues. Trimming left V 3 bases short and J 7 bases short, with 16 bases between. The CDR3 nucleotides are TGTGCCAGCAGCTCACCGACAGGCGGCGGTGGCTACACCTTC. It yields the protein CASSSPTGGGGYTF. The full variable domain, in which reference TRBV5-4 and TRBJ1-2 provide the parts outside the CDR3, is ETGVTQSPTHLIKTRGQQVTLRCSSQSGHNTVSWYQQALGQGPQFIFQYYREEENGRGNFPPRFSGLQFPNYSSELNVNALELDDSALYLCASSSPTGGGGYTFGSGTRLTVV.

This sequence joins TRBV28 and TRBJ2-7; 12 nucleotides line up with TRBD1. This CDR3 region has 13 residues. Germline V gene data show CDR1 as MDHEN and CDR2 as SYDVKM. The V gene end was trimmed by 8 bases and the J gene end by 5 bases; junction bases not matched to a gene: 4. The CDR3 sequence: CASGTGGVHEQYF. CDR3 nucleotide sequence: TGTGCCAGCGGGACAGGGGGCGTCCACGAGCAGTACTTC.

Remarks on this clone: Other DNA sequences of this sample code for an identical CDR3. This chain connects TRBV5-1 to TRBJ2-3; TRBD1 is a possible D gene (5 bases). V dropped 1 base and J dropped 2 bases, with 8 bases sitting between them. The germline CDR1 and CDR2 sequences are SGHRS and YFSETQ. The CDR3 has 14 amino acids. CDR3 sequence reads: CASSLRQFTDTQYF. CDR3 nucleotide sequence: TGCGCCAGCAGCTTGAGACAGTTCACAGATACGCAGTATTTT.

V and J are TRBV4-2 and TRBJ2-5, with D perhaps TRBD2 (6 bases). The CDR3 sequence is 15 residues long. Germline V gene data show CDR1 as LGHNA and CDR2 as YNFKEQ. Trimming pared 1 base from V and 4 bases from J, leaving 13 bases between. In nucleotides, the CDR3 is TGTGCCAGCAGCCAAGGATCCTCCGGGGGAGAGACCCAGTACTTC. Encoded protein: CASSQGSSGGETQYF.

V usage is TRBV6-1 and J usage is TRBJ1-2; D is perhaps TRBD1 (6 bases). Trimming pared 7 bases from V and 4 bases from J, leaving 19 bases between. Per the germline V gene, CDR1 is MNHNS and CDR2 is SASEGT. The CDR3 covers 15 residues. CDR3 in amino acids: CASMFGGTQTYGYTF. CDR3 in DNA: TGTGCCAGCATGTTTGGCGGGACACAGACCTATGGCTACACCTTC.

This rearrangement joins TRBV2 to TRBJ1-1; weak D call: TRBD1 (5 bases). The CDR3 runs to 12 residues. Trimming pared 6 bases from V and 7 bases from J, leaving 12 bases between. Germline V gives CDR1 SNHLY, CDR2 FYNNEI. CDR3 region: CASRGDGNEAFF. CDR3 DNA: TGTGCCAGCAGGGGGGACGGTAATGAAGCTTTCTTT.

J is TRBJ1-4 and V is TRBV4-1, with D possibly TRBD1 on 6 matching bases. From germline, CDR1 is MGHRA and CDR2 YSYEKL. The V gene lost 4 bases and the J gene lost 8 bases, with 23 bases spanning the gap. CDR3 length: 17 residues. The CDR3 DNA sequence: TGCGCCAGCAGCCCCACCCCGACTTTAGGGGGGCGGGAAAAACTGTTTTTT. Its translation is CASSPTPTLGGREKLFF.

CDR3 DNA: TGTGCCAGTAGTATCTCACCATGGGACAAGGGAAGGAATCAGCCCCAGCATTTT. This encodes CASSISPWDKGRNQPQHF. This chain uses TRBV19 with TRBJ1-5; D might be TRBD1 (6 bases). This CDR3 comprises 18 residues. V was shortened by 3 bases and J by 4 bases, with 22 bases between the two germline ends. Germline CDR1 LNHDA, CDR2 SQIVND (reference sequence).

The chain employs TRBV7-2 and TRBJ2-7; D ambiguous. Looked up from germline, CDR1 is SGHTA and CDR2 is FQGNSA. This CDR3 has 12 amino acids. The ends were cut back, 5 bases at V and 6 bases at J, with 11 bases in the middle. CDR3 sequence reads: CASSPQRFEQYF. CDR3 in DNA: TGTGCCAGCAGCCCTCAGAGGTTCGAGCAGTACTTC. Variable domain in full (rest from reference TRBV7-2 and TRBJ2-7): GAGVSQSPSNKVTEKGKDVELRCDPISGHTALYWYRQSLGQGLEFLIYFQGNSAPDKSGLPSDRFSAERTGGSVSTLTIQRTQQEDSAVYLCASSPQRFEQYFGPGTRLTVT.

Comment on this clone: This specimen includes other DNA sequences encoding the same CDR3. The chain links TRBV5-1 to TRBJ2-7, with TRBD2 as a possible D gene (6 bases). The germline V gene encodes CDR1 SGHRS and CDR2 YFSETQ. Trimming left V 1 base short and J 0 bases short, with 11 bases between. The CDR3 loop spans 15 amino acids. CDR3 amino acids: CASSLSSGSSYEQYF. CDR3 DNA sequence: TGCGCCAGCAGCTTGAGTAGCGGAAGCTCCTACGAGCAGTACTTC.

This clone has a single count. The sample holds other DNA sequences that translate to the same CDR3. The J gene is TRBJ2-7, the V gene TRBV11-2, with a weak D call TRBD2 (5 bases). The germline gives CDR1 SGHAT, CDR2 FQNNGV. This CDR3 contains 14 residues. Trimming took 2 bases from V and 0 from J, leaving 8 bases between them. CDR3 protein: CASSLSGSSYEQYF. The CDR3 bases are TGTGCCAGCAGCTTAAGCGGCTCCTCCTACGAGCAGTACTTC.

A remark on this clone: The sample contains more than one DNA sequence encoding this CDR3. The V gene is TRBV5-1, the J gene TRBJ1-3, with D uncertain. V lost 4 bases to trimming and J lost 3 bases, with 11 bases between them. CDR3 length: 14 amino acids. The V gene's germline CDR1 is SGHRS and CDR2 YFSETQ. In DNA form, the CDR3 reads TGCGCCAGCAGCCCGGGTACAGTTGGAAACACCATATATTTT. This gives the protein CASSPGTVGNTIYF.

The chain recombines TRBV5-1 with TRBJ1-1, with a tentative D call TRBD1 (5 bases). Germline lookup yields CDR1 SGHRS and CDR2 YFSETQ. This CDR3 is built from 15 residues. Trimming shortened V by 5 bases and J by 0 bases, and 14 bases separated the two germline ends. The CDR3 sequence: CASRSGGALNTEAFF. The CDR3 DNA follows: TGCGCCAGCAGATCAGGCGGGGCCTTGAACACTGAAGCTTTCTTT.

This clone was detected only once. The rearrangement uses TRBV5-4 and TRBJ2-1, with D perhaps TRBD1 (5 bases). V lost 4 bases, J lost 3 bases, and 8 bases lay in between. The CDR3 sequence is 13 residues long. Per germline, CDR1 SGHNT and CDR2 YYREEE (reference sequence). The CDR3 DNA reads TGTGCCAGCAGCGTCAGGGACTACAATGAGCAGTTCTTC. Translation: CASSVRDYNEQFF.

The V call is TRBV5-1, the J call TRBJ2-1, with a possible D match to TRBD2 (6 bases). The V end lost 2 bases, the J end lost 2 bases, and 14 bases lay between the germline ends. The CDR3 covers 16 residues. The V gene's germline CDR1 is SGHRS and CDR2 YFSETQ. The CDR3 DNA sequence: TGCGCCAGCAGCTTTGAAGCTAGCGCAACCTACAATGAGCAGTTCTTC. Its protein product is CASSFEASATYNEQFF.